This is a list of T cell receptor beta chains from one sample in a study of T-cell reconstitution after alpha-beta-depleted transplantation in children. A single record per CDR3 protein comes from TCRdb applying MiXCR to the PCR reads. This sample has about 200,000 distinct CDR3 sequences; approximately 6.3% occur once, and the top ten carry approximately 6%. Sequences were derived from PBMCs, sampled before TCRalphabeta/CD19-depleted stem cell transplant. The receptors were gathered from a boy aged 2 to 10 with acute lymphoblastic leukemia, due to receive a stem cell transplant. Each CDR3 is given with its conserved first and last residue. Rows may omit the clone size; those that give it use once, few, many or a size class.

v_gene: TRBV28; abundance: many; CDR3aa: CASSTPLGGGASMGETQYF
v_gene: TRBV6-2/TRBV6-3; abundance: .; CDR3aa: CASSYGVGGAGSNQPQHF
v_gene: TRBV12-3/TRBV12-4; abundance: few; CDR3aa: CASSLAGGNRAFF
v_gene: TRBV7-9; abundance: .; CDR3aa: CASSGPGQGFWETQYF
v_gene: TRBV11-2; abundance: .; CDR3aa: CASRAGTRIADTQYF
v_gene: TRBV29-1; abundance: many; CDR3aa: CSANRGSGELFF
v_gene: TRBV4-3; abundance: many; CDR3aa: CASSQDPNEQFF
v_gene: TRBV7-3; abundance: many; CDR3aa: CASESGGWNTGELFF
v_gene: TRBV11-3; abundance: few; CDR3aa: CASSPPGGGEQFF
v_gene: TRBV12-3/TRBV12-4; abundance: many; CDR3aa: CASSRTGETQYF
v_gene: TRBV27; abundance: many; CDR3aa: CASSFQGGQKSYEQYF
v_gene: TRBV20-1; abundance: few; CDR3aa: CSAELAGVAYEQYF
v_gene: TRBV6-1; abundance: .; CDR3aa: CASSEGAGLQYGYTF
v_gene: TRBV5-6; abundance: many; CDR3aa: CASSLQGTYNEQFF
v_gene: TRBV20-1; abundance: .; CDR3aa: CSARDPSGGAYNEQFF
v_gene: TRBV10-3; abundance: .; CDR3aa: CASRQANTGELFF
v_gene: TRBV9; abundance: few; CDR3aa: CASSVADRGPTYEQYF
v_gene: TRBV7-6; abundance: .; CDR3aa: CASSPSGRPYEQYF
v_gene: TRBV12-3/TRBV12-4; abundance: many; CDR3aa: CASTLPPNSGANVLTF
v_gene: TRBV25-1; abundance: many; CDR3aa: CASSGRLAGPNSYEQYF
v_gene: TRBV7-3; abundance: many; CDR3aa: CASRLAGGADTQYF
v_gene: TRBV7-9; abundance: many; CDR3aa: CASSLVGGEILETQYF
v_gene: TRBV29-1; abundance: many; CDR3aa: CSVEGGTGNNEKLFF
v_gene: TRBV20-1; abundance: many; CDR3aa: CSASGRLPLYNEQFF
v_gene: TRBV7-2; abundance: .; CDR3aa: CASSSTSGNEQYF
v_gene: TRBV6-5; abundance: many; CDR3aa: CACGRETQYF
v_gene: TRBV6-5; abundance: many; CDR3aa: CASSSKGPSGLRTYNEQFF
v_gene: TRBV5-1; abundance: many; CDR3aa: CASRPALGGTDTQYF